This T cell receptor (beta chain) was recorded in a study of cytomegalovirus exposure and HLA in healthy donors. The germline CDR1 and CDR2 sequences are SGHTA and FQGNSA. This CDR3 is 13 amino acids long. Trimming cost V 2 bases and J 4 bases, with 8 bases left between them. Broader study findings: Exclusion applied to some V segments, including TRBV6-2 and TRBV6-3, as they were indistinguishable. An analysis done earlier found most TCR beta V segments productive about 87% or about 30% of the time.

Researchers ran the PCR with 60 Vbeta and 13 Jbeta primers. Here immunoSEQ multiplex PCR was the method, and the copy in TCRdb shows in-frame clones only, minus some. Its table records 60,000 to 100,000 clones. Comment on this clone: Its matching antigen is unknown.

The V and J genes are TRBV7-2 and TRBJ1-2; D is possibly TRBD1 (5 bases). The sequence derives from a man aged 25 to 40 in good health and CMV-seronegative. The sequenced sample consisted of PBMCs. CDR3 sequence: CASSLSGSYGYTF. CDR3 in DNA: TGTGCCAGCAGCTTATCAGGGTCCTATGGCTACACCTTC.